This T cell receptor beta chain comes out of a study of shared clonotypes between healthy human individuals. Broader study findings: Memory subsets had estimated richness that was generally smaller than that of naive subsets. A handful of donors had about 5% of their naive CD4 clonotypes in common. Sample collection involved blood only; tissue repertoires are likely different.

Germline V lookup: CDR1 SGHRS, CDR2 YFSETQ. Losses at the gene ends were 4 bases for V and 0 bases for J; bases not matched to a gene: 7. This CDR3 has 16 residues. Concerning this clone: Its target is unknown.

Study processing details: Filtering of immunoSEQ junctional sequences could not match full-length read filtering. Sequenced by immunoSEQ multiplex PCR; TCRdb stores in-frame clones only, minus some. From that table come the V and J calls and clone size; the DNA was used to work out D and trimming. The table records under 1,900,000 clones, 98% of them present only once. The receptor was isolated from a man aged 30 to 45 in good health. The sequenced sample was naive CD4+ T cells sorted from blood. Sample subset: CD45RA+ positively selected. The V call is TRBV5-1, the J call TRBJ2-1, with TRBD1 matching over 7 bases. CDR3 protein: CASSGGQASSYNEQFF. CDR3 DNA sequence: TGCGCCAGCAGCGGTGGACAGGCGAGCTCCTACAATGAGCAGTTCTTC.